These 23 T cell receptor beta chains originate from one sample sequenced in a study of blood T cell repertoires in COVID-19. This table comes from immunoSEQ multiplex PCR, and its TCRdb copy is limited to in-frame clones, with some not included. The data show about 190,000 clones, with 88% seen just once and 4% to 5% held by the top ten. Source material: peripheral blood. The origin of the receptors is a human donor in a cohort sampled during active COVID-19.

A few counts support this clone. J is TRBJ1-1 and V is TRBV7-2; weak D call: TRBD1 (6 bases). The V gene's germline CDR1 is SGHTA and CDR2 FQGNSA. V gave up 4 bases and J gave up 1 base, with 10 bases separating them. The CDR3 is made up of 14 amino acids. This CDR3 reads CASSSKTGNTEAFF. DNA for the CDR3: TGTGCCAGCAGCTCCAAGACAGGGAACACTGAAGCTTTCTTT.

J is TRBJ2-7 and V is TRBV7-2; perhaps TRBD1 as D (5 bases). CDR3 length equals 14 residues. The germline V gene has CDR1 SGHTA and CDR2 FQGNSA. Trimming removed 4 bases from V and 3 bases from J, with 13 bases in between. The CDR3 loop is CASSYQGNGYEQYF. CDR3 DNA: TGTGCCAGCAGCTATCAGGGTAACGGCTACGAGCAGTACTTC.

The genes are TRBV7-2 and TRBJ2-5, with 10 nucleotides matching TRBD1. V shed 5 bases and J 7 bases; nucleotides not matched to a gene: 7. The CDR3 totals 14 residues. CDR1 is SGHTA, CDR2 FQGNSA, per germline. The CDR3 region is CASSPPGDRGTQYF. DNA for the CDR3: TGTGCCAGCAGCCCACCCGGGGACAGGGGGACCCAGTACTTC.

The rearrangement joins TRBV30 to TRBJ1-6; D call uncertain. Trimming cost V 0 bases and J 0 bases, with 12 bases left between them. Germline CDR1 GTSNPN, CDR2 SVGIG (reference sequence). The CDR3 covers 17 residues. The CDR3 loop reads CAWSVQKLSSYNSPLHF. CDR3 coding DNA: TGTGCCTGGAGTGTACAGAAACTGAGCTCCTATAATTCACCCCTCCACTTT.

The rearrangement joins TRBV18 to TRBJ2-6; the match to TRBD1 covers 8 bases. Trimming cost V 2 bases and J 0 bases; bases outside gene matches: 6. The CDR3 spans 18 residues. Germline V gene data show CDR1 as KGHSH and CDR2 as LQKENI. CDR3 in amino acids: CASSPLGTGPSGANVLTF. CDR3 in DNA: TGTGCCAGCTCACCATTGGGGACAGGTCCCTCTGGGGCCAACGTCCTGACTTTC.

DNA for the CDR3: TGCGCCAGCAGTCAAACAGGGCTATACTACGAGCAGTACTTC. Translating gives CASSQTGLYYEQYF. V gene TRBV23-1 combines with J gene TRBJ2-7; the D gene is possibly TRBD1 (6 bases). TRBV23-1 is an open reading frame, and its role is uncertain. Trimming took 2 bases from V and 3 from J, leaving 11 bases between them. This CDR3 spans 14 amino acids.

The chain uses TRBV19 and TRBJ2-5, with 7 bases lining up with TRBD1. Trimming took 3 bases from V and 4 from J; bases not matched to a gene: 8. CDR3 size: 15 residues. Germline assignment: CDR1 LNHDA and CDR2 SQIVND (reference sequence). Written as DNA, the CDR3 is TGTGCCAGTAGTATGCTACAGGGGTTCGGAGAGACCCAGTACTTC. This gives the protein CASSMLQGFGETQYF. The complete variable domain, with remaining parts taken from reference TRBV19 and TRBJ2-5, reads DGGITQSPKYLFRKEGQNVTLSCEQNLNHDAMYWYRQDPGQGLRLIYYSQIVNDFQKGDIAEGYSVSREKKESFPLTVTSAQKNPTAFYLCASSMLQGFGETQYFGPGTRLLVL.

The rearrangement joins TRBV5-1 to TRBJ2-3; TRBD1 matches 7 bases. This CDR3 is 14 amino acids long. Germline trimming cut 4 bases from V and 3 bases from J; bases unmatched to any gene: 5. The germline gives CDR1 SGHRS, CDR2 YFSETQ. CDR3 bases: TGCGCCAGCAGCAAGACAGGGAGTACAGATACGCAGTATTTT. Protein product: CASSKTGSTDTQYF. The full variable domain, with the rest looked up from reference TRBV5-1 and TRBJ2-3, is KAGVTQTPRYLIKTRGQQVTLSCSPISGHRSVSWYQQTPGQGLQFLFEYFSETQRNKGNFPGRFSGRQFSNSRSEMNVSTLELGDSALYLCASSKTGSTDTQYFGPGTRLTVL.

V usage is TRBV6-9 and J usage is TRBJ2-2, with D perhaps TRBD2 (5 bases). The CDR3 has 15 amino acids. With 4 bases removed from V and 4 bases from J, the gap between germline ends came to 13 bases. Germline V gene lookup returns CDR1 MNHGY and CDR2 SVAAGI. CDR3 protein: CASSFGESPTGELFF. The CDR3 bases are TGTGCCAGCAGTTTTGGGGAGTCTCCCACCGGGGAGCTGTTTTTT.

This chain joins TRBV7-9 and TRBJ2-7; 11 bases are shared with TRBD2. Germline CDR1 SEHNR, CDR2 FQNEAQ (reference sequence). The CDR3 covers 15 residues. Losses at the gene ends were 5 bases for V and 4 bases for J; bases not matched to a gene: 7. The CDR3 bases are TGTGCCAGCAGCGCCACCGGGACTAGCGGATACGAGCAGTACTTC. This gives the protein CASSATGTSGYEQYF.

This chain joins TRBV6-5 and TRBJ2-7; D is perhaps TRBD1 (5 bases). The CDR3 contains 15 residues. V was clipped by 5 bases and J by 0 bases, with 14 bases between them. Germline loops: CDR1 MNHEY, CDR2 SVGAGI. Written as DNA, the CDR3 is TGTGCCAGCAGTAAACAAGGGGTTAGCTCCTACGAGCAGTACTTC. It translates to CASSKQGVSSYEQYF.

The chain recombines TRBV29-1 with TRBJ2-7, with 7 bases identical to TRBD2. The trim removed 7 bases at V and 0 bases at J, leaving 9 bases unmatched. In germline, CDR1 is SQVTM, CDR2 ANQGSEA. The CDR3 totals 14 residues. The CDR3 is CSALGGTDSYEQYF. DNA for the CDR3: TGCAGCGCCCTCGGGGGGACTGACTCCTACGAGCAGTACTTC.

A single count supports this clone. The chain uses TRBV2 and TRBJ1-3; D uncertain. In germline, CDR1 is SNHLY, CDR2 FYNNEI. The CDR3 consists of 16 residues. Trimming shortened V by 4 bases and J by 6 bases, and 19 bases separated the two germline ends. CDR3 DNA sequence: TGTGCCAGCAGTGGGGTAGCTGCAGGAGGCCTAAACACCATATATTTT. Translated: CASSGVAAGGLNTIYF. Drawing the rest from reference TRBV2 and TRBJ1-3, the complete variable domain is EPEVTQTPSHQVTQMGQEVILRCVPISNHLYFYWYRQILGQKVEFLVSFYNNEISEKSEIFDDQFSVERPDGSNFTLKIRSTKLEDSAMYFCASSGVAAGGLNTIYFGEGSWLTVV.

The rearrangement uses TRBV4-1 and TRBJ2-6; D remains unclear. CDR1 is MGHRA, CDR2 YSYEKL, per germline. The CDR3 loop spans 16 amino acids. Trimming cost V 4 bases and J 1 base, with 11 bases left between them. In DNA form, the CDR3 reads TGCGCCAGCAGCCCCCTGAGGCAGTCTGGGGCCAACGTCCTGACTTTC. Encoded protein: CASSPLRQSGANVLTF.

The V call is TRBV5-1, the J call TRBJ1-6, with a weak D call TRBD1 (5 bases). This CDR3 is built from 14 residues. Per germline, CDR1 SGHRS and CDR2 YFSETQ. Trimming cost V 0 bases and J 8 bases, with 9 bases left between them. The CDR3, as DNA: TGCGCCAGCAGCTTGGGACAGACAGATTCACCCCTCCACTTT. Protein sequence: CASSLGQTDSPLHF. Combining the CDR3 with reference TRBV5-1 and TRBJ1-6 gives the whole variable domain KAGVTQTPRYLIKTRGQQVTLSCSPISGHRSVSWYQQTPGQGLQFLFEYFSETQRNKGNFPGRFSGRQFSNSRSEMNVSTLELGDSALYLCASSLGQTDSPLHFGNGTRLTVT.

J is TRBJ1-5 and V is TRBV7-2; D is uncertain. The CDR3 has 15 amino acids. Trimming shortened V by 1 base and J by 3 bases, and 10 bases separated the two germline ends. Germline CDR1 SGHTA, CDR2 FQGNSA. This CDR3 reads CASSLDGRHNQPQHF. CDR3 bases: TGTGCCAGCAGCTTAGATGGGAGACACAATCAGCCCCAGCATTTT.

V usage is TRBV5-6 and J usage is TRBJ1-2; D is undetermined. CDR1 and CDR2 (germline): SGHDT, YYEEEE. V was cut by 4 bases and J by 5 bases, with 21 bases left in between. The CDR3 has 16 amino acids. CDR3 bases: TGTGCCAGCAGCGCTTATCACGAGAGAGAAAAATATGGCTACACCTTC. Protein product: CASSAYHEREKYGYTF.

This chain links TRBV6-2 or TRBV6-3 with TRBJ2-2, with 7 bases identical to TRBD2. Germline V gene sequence: CDR1 MNHEY, CDR2 SVGEGT. The J segment lost 2 bases and the V segment lost 2 bases, leaving 11 bases of the junction unmatched. The CDR3 covers 18 residues. CDR3 sequence reads: CASSYVAGLVLNTGELFF. The CDR3 DNA reads as TGTGCCAGCAGTTACGTGGCAGGACTAGTCCTTAACACCGGGGAGCTGTTTTTT.

The chain has TRBV6-2 or TRBV6-3 and TRBJ1-6; 7 nucleotides agree with TRBD1. In germline, CDR1 is MNHEY, CDR2 SVGEGT. V lost 2 bases to trimming and J lost 7 bases; unmatched junction nucleotides: 5. CDR3 size: 15 residues. The CDR3 protein is CASSYGTVPNSPLHF. The CDR3 bases are TGTGCCAGCAGTTACGGGACAGTTCCAAATTCACCCCTCCACTTT.

This clone has only one observation. This chain connects TRBV5-1 to TRBJ1-1, with 7 bases that match TRBD1. The CDR3 totals 14 residues. Trimming removed 4 bases from V and 0 bases from J; junction bases left unmatched: 3. Germline-derived CDR1 and CDR2 are SGHRS and YFSETQ. The CDR3 nucleotides read TGCGCCAGCAGCGGGGACAGCCTGAACACTGAAGCTTTCTTT. Translation: CASSGDSLNTEAFF.

The V gene is TRBV19, the J gene TRBJ2-5; 16 nucleotides agree with TRBD2. V trimming: 5 bases; J trimming: 4 bases; junction bases outside the gene matches: 7. The CDR3 extends over 17 amino acids. Germline V CDR1 and CDR2: LNHDA, SQIVND (reference sequence). The CDR3 region has the DNA TGTGCCAGTAGTTCAGGGACTAGCGGGAGGGCCCGAGAGACCCAGTACTTC. Protein product: CASSSGTSGRARETQYF.

This rearrangement joins TRBV5-4 to TRBJ2-3; no reliable D call. The CDR3 spans 13 residues. The germline V gene has CDR1 SGHNT and CDR2 YYREEE (reference sequence). Between the trimmed V and J ends, which lost 4 bases and 4 bases, there was a span of 10 bases. Written as DNA, the CDR3 is TGTGCCAGCAGCCCAAGAGCCGCAGATACGCAGTATTTT. Its translation is CASSPRAADTQYF.

V is TRBV18 and J is TRBJ2-3, with 10 bases fitting TRBD2. The trim removed 3 bases at V and 0 bases at J, leaving 9 bases unmatched. Germline values: CDR1 KGHSH, CDR2 LQKENI. This CDR3 has 18 amino acids. CDR3 nucleotides: TGTGCCAGCTCACCCTTTACCCTAGCGGGAGTGAGCACAGATACGCAGTATTTT. This gives the protein CASSPFTLAGVSTDTQYF.